Here is one T cell receptor (beta chain) with its context. Time point: newly diagnosed, previously untreated cHL patient sample. The comparison group had newly diagnosed, previously untreated classical Hodgkin lymphoma. Sequenced by immunoSEQ multiplex PCR; TCRdb stores in-frame clones only, minus some. The table has tens of thousands of clones, approximately 91% seen once. The record originates from a study of PD-1 blockade in classical Hodgkin lymphoma. The TCR was taken from a human donor with classical Hodgkin lymphoma. Specimen: peripheral blood mononuclear cells (PBMCs).

CDR3 amino acids: CASSFQGSTEAFF. The CDR3 DNA sequence: TGTGCCAGCAGTTTCCAGGGTAGCACTGAAGCTTTCTTT. The rearrangement joins TRBV11-2 to TRBJ1-1; a weak D match, TRBD1 (5 bases). Germline lookup yields CDR1 SGHAT and CDR2 FQNNGV. There are 13 residues in the CDR3. V shed 6 bases and J shed 4 bases, with 12 bases lying between them.